The 15 T cell receptor beta chains below were found in one sample sequenced in a study of T cells after posttransplantation cyclophosphamide. Methotrexate plus calcineurin inhibitor accompanied controls' myeloablative marrow transplants; sampling was 1 year later. Method: immunoSEQ multiplex PCR; TCRdb's copy keeps in-frame clones and lacks some. In the table there are about 9,600 clones, approximately 90% of which are singletons. Specimen: PBMCs, collected after an allogeneic stem cell transplant with a calcineurin inhibitor and methotrexate. The receptors here all came from a young adult male patient who received an allogeneic stem cell transplant from an unrelated donor, was CMV-positive, and had no GVHD. T cells may partly derive from the graft donor.

V gene TRBV6-1 combines with J gene TRBJ1-5; D may be TRBD1 (6 bases). The CDR3 is 16 residues long. Germline CDR1 and CDR2: MNHNS and SASEGT. The V and J ends lost 0 bases and 6 bases respectively, with 15 bases between them. The CDR3 coding sequence is TGTGCCAGCAGTGAAGCATCAGGGGCGGTGGGTCAGCCCCAGCATTTT. This encodes CASSEASGAVGQPQHF.

CDR3 in DNA: TGTGCCAGCAGCTTGAGGGGAGGCTCAGATACGCAGTATTTT. Protein: CASSLRGGSDTQYF. This chain connects TRBV5-4 to TRBJ2-3; tentatively, D is TRBD2 (6 bases). The V gene's germline CDR1 is SGHNT and CDR2 YYREEE (reference sequence). CDR3 length: 14 amino acids. The V and J ends lost 1 base and 4 bases respectively, with 10 bases between them. The full variable domain, its missing parts supplied by reference TRBV5-4 and TRBJ2-3, is ETGVTQSPTHLIKTRGQQVTLRCSSQSGHNTVSWYQQALGQGPQFIFQYYREEENGRGNFPPRFSGLQFPNYSSELNVNALELDDSALYLCASSLRGGSDTQYFGPGTRLTVL.

This rearrangement joins TRBV7-6 to TRBJ2-1; 7 bases are shared with TRBD2. The CDR3 is made up of 16 amino acids. Trimming took 1 base from V and 4 from J; bases not matched to a gene: 7. Germline V gene data show CDR1 as SGHVS and CDR2 as FNYEAQ. CDR3 DNA: TGTGCCAGCAGCTTAGGTCTCCTAGCGGAGTACAATGAGCAGTTCTTC. Its protein is CASSLGLLAEYNEQFF.

The chain combines TRBV7-6 with TRBJ1-2; the D gene is possibly TRBD1 (5 bases). This CDR3 has 16 residues. From germline, CDR1 is SGHVS and CDR2 FNYEAQ. The V gene lost 5 bases and the J gene lost 4 bases, with 20 bases spanning the gap. The CDR3 reads CASSAEAGDFSYGYTF. In nucleotides, the CDR3 is TGTGCCAGCAGCGCCGAGGCTGGGGACTTCAGCTATGGCTACACCTTC.

The genes are TRBV7-2 and TRBJ2-5, with D possibly matching TRBD1 (6 bases). The CDR3 runs 16 residues. Germline V gene sequence: CDR1 SGHTA, CDR2 FQGNSA. Trimming left V 5 bases short and J 0 bases short, with 16 bases between. The CDR3 sequence: CASSPSLQGYQETQYF. The CDR3 DNA follows: TGTGCCAGCAGCCCCTCCCTACAGGGATACCAAGAGACCCAGTACTTC.

This clone was counted only a few times. The rearrangement joins TRBV9 to TRBJ2-2; 8 bases are shared with TRBD2. The length of the CDR3 is 17 residues. Germline V gene sequence: CDR1 SGDLS, CDR2 YYNGEE. With V trimmed by 1 base and J by 2 bases, 7 bases remained unmatched. The CDR3 is CASSVRREEGNTGELFF. The CDR3 DNA is TGTGCCAGCAGCGTACGGCGGGAGGAAGGTAACACCGGGGAGCTGTTTTTT.

The chain employs TRBV18 and TRBJ2-5; 9 bases fit TRBD1. There are 21 residues in the CDR3. CDR1 and CDR2 from the germline V gene are KGHSH and LQKENI. The V gene end was trimmed by 2 bases and the J gene end by 3 bases; junction bases not matched to a gene: 22. CDR3 bases: TGTGCCAGCTCACCAACTTCGGGACAGGGAAATTTTCGGGCGGCTGAAGAGACCCAGTACTTC. Protein: CASSPTSGQGNFRAAEETQYF.

V is TRBV19 and J is TRBJ1-2; 7 bases line up with TRBD1. Germline CDR1 reads LNHDA; CDR2 reads SQIVND (reference sequence). The CDR3 consists of 13 residues. V gave up 2 bases and J gave up 6 bases; unmatched junction bases: 3. CDR3 sequence: CASSIRQGDGYTF. CDR3 in DNA: TGTGCCAGTAGTATAAGACAGGGTGATGGCTACACCTTC.

The chain recombines TRBV27 with TRBJ2-5, with D unclear. The J call may be incorrect, as the DNA end agrees better with TRBJ2-7. This CDR3 region has 13 residues. The germline V gene encodes CDR1 MNHEY and CDR2 SMNVEV (reference sequence). CDR3 protein: CASSSLNSYEQYF. In DNA, the CDR3 is TGTGCCAGCAGTTCTCTAAACTCCTACGAGCAGTACTTC.

This clone has a single count. This chain links TRBV7-9 with TRBJ2-7; D is undetermined. The CDR3 loop spans 12 amino acids. The germline CDR1 and CDR2 sequences are SEHNR and FQNEAQ (reference sequence). V lost 6 bases and J 0 bases, leaving 6 bases between the germline ends. CDR3 amino acids: CASSVNSYEQYF. The CDR3 bases are TGTGCCAGCAGTGTAAACTCCTACGAGCAGTACTTC.

V gene TRBV5-1 combines with J gene TRBJ2-3, with 7 bases identical to TRBD2. Germline CDR1 and CDR2: SGHRS and YFSETQ. After removal of 0 bases from V and 7 bases from J, the junction contained 17 bases not matched to a gene. The length of the CDR3 is 18 residues. The CDR3 loop reads CASSLGQPPRRGGYTQYF. The CDR3 bases are TGCGCCAGCAGCTTGGGACAGCCTCCCCGGCGCGGGGGATATACGCAGTATTTT.

CDR3 in amino acids: CASSPYPSYTQYF. As DNA, the CDR3 is TGTGCCAGCAGCCCCTACCCTAGCTATACGCAGTATTTT. V and J are TRBV11-2 and TRBJ2-3; D is possibly TRBD2 (5 bases). The CDR3 covers 13 residues. The ends were cut back, 5 bases at V and 7 bases at J, with 13 bases in the middle. Germline values: CDR1 SGHAT, CDR2 FQNNGV.

The chain has TRBV18 and TRBJ1-2, with D possibly TRBD1 on 6 matching bases. This CDR3 is 13 amino acids long. Germline V gene lookup returns CDR1 KGHSH and CDR2 LQKENI. Trimming stripped 3 bases from V and 5 bases from J, with 10 bases between. CDR3 DNA sequence: TGTGCCAGCTCACCCCAGGGGTATTATGGCTACACCTTC. Protein: CASSPQGYYGYTF.

The rearrangement uses TRBV15 and TRBJ2-3; 8 bases match TRBD2. CDR1 and CDR2 from the germline V gene are LNHNV and YYDKDF (reference sequence). V was clipped by 0 bases and J by 4 bases; unmatched bases: 6. The CDR3 is 16 residues long. CDR3 bases: TGTGCCACCAGCAGAGATGGGCCTAGCGGGTCAGATACGCAGTATTTT. This translates into CATSRDGPSGSDTQYF.

The genes are TRBV19 and TRBJ2-7, with 7 bases lining up with TRBD1. After removal of 5 bases from V and 2 bases from J, the junction contained 6 bases not matched to a gene. The germline gives CDR1 LNHDA, CDR2 SQIVND (reference sequence). This CDR3 is built from 14 residues. CDR3 in amino acids: CASSEQGSTYEQYF. DNA for the CDR3: TGTGCCAGTAGTGAACAGGGGTCTACCTACGAGCAGTACTTC.